These T cell receptor beta chains were read from a single sample in a study of blood T cell repertoires in COVID-19. TCRdb's table, derived via immunoSEQ multiplex PCR, lists solely in-frame clones and lacks some. The table has about 250,000 clones, 80% to 90% seen once. The sample was peripheral blood. The receptors were gathered from a man aged 40-49 years with active or convalescent COVID-19. The conserved cysteine and the conserved F or W are not part of the CDR3 here. The order of the fields is CDR3 length, J gene, clone size, V gene, CDR3 protein. Size is stated for part of the rows, as once, few or many counts, or as a class when the clone is expanded.

CDR3 length: 17
J gene: TRBJ2-1
clone size: -
V gene: TRBV19
CDR3 protein: ASSIGPLAGGQLGREQF

CDR3 length: 13
J gene: TRBJ1-4
clone size: -
V gene: TRBV18
CDR3 protein: ASSLTTAGAEKLF

CDR3 length: 13
J gene: TRBJ1-1
clone size: -
V gene: TRBV19
CDR3 protein: ASSIRGAGNTEAF

CDR3 length: 13
J gene: TRBJ2-1
clone size: -
V gene: TRBV2
CDR3 protein: ASTLGQGPYNEQF

CDR3 length: 11
J gene: TRBJ2-5
clone size: -
V gene: TRBV5-1
CDR3 protein: ASSPSGKETQY

CDR3 length: 12
J gene: TRBJ1-5
clone size: -
V gene: TRBV10-3
CDR3 protein: AISEGRGISPQH

CDR3 length: 13
J gene: TRBJ1-6
clone size: -
V gene: TRBV7-9
CDR3 protein: ASSTTGFANSPLH

CDR3 length: 10
J gene: TRBJ2-7
clone size: -
V gene: TRBV18
CDR3 protein: ASSPGMSEQY

CDR3 length: 14
J gene: TRBJ1-4
clone size: -
V gene: TRBV7-2
CDR3 protein: ASSPGRGNNYEKLF

CDR3 length: 13
J gene: TRBJ2-1
clone size: few
V gene: TRBV5-5
CDR3 protein: ASSYRWTTYNEQF

CDR3 length: 12
J gene: TRBJ2-7
clone size: -
V gene: TRBV5-4
CDR3 protein: ASGPGRESYEQY

CDR3 length: 15
J gene: TRBJ2-3
clone size: -
V gene: TRBV4-1
CDR3 protein: ASTQVSWDRGTDTQY

CDR3 length: 12
J gene: TRBJ2-2
clone size: -
V gene: TRBV5-1
CDR3 protein: ASRDNLNTGELF

CDR3 length: 13
J gene: TRBJ2-1
clone size: -
V gene: TRBV6-2/TRBV6-3
CDR3 protein: ASSYGTSRVHEQF

CDR3 length: 10
J gene: TRBJ2-7
clone size: -
V gene: TRBV3-1/TRBV3-2
CDR3 protein: ASSQVSREQY

CDR3 length: 11
J gene: TRBJ1-1
clone size: -
V gene: TRBV18
CDR3 protein: ASSQDRNTEAF

CDR3 length: 12
J gene: TRBJ2-1
clone size: -
V gene: TRBV6-5
CDR3 protein: ASNPGQFYNEQF

CDR3 length: 15
J gene: TRBJ1-5
clone size: -
V gene: TRBV28
CDR3 protein: ASSPPTSGGSNQPQH

CDR3 length: 13
J gene: TRBJ1-2
clone size: -
V gene: TRBV18
CDR3 protein: ASSPEQVSYVGYT

CDR3 length: 12
J gene: TRBJ1-2
clone size: -
V gene: TRBV29-1
CDR3 protein: SALRDTTRDGYT

CDR3 length: 12
J gene: TRBJ2-7
clone size: -
V gene: TRBV11-2
CDR3 protein: ASSLGTGIYEQY

CDR3 length: 13
J gene: TRBJ2-2
clone size: -
V gene: TRBV6-5
CDR3 protein: ASSPAGGYTGELF

CDR3 length: 12
J gene: TRBJ2-1
clone size: -
V gene: TRBV5-1
CDR3 protein: ASSYRDRGHEQF

CDR3 length: 11
J gene: TRBJ1-1
clone size: -
V gene: TRBV10-3
CDR3 protein: AISDGGGTEAF

CDR3 length: 13
J gene: TRBJ2-3
clone size: -
V gene: TRBV19
CDR3 protein: ASSMVVAGPDTQY